This T cell receptor beta chain was sequenced in a study of blood T cells in healthy people across ages. General study findings and limits: Long-lived and aged donors differed, with more naive CD4+ cells and higher diversity in the long-lived.

A remark on this clonotype: What it binds is unknown.

Primers used in a second PCR of roughly 6 to 11 cycles were a sample-barcoded 5' primer and a J-beta primer mix. One entry per CDR3 protein, called by TCRdb with MiXCR from the 5' RACE reads. The sample records 550,000 to 600,000 distinct CDR3 sequences, roughly a quarter being singletons. The CDR3 sequence is 12 residues long. V shed 0 bases and J shed 7 bases, with 9 bases lying between them. Germline V gene data show CDR1 as SQVTM and CDR2 as ANQGSEA. Sample: blood. This chain joins TRBV29-1 and TRBJ2-5, with D tentatively TRBD1 or TRBD2 (5 bases each). This TCR derives from a woman aged 70-85 years in good health. The CDR3 DNA reads TGCAGCGTTGAAGAAGCGAGGGGGACCCAGTACTTC. This translates into CSVEEARGTQYF.